This TCR beta chain appears in the sequencing data of a study of metastatic and nonmetastatic thyroid tumors. Whole-study context: Repertoire data that came from the blood and tumor or nodule tissue of malignant and benign thyroid patients were compared.

In the original workflow: Built for papillary thyroid cancer, a distant-metastasis classifier drew on CDR3 differences across clinicopathological groups. TCRdb reprocessed the PCR reads using MiXCR. Clone size and V and J calls follow TCRdb, not the original study. This table holds 15,000 to 25,000 clones, approximately 22% found once. General observations from the study: Within blood and tumor, benign nodules reportedly had significantly lower TCR beta diversity than malignant thyroid tumors did.

This clone came up many times. The antigen is undetermined. Every patient underwent thyroid surgery untreated. After removal of 5 bases from V and 8 bases from J, the junction contained 20 bases not matched to a gene. CDR3 length: 18 amino acids. Germline loops: CDR1 SGHTA, CDR2 FQGTGA. V gene TRBV7-3 combines with J gene TRBJ2-1; 8 nucleotides line up with TRBD2. The clonotype originates from a male donor with papillary thyroid cancer or a benign thyroid nodule (not recorded which). Some clones in this sample may be carry-over from other donors' samples. Sample: tumor tissue. This chain's CDR3 is CASSLGGAGGLRGDEQFF. The CDR3 DNA is TGTGCCAGCAGCCTCGGCGGGGCGGGGGGTCTAAGGGGTGATGAGCAGTTCTTC. Supplemented by reference TRBV7-3 and TRBJ2-1, the full variable domain reads GAGVSQTPSNKVTEKGKYVELRCDPISGHTALYWYRQSLGQGPEFLIYFQGTGAADDSGLPNDRFFAVRPEGSVSTLKIQRTERGDSAVYLCASSLGGAGGLRGDEQFFGPGTRLTVL.